This TCR beta chain originates from a study of cytomegalovirus exposure and HLA in healthy donors. Both 60 Vbeta primers and 13 Jbeta primers went into the PCR. Sequencing was performed with immunoSEQ multiplex PCR; in TCRdb, only in-frame clones are kept and a portion is missing. The table records more than 90,000 clones, nearly 80% of them present only once. The junction had 4 bases not matched to a gene; V was cut back by 2 bases and J by 11 bases. Germline lookup yields CDR1 SQVTM and CDR2 ANQGSEA. The CDR3 covers 11 residues. In regard to this clone: The antigen remains unidentified.

Overall study results and limits: There were several of the most significant clusters that appeared linked to common viral pathogens in a later analysis.

Sequencing was performed on PBMCs. This chain joins TRBV29-1 and TRBJ2-3; 7 bases map to TRBD1. The clonotype was recovered from a woman in her thirties or forties in good health and CMV-seropositive. This chain's CDR3 is CSVERGLGQYF. CDR3 coding DNA: TGCAGCGTTGAAAGGGGGCTCGGGCAGTATTTT.